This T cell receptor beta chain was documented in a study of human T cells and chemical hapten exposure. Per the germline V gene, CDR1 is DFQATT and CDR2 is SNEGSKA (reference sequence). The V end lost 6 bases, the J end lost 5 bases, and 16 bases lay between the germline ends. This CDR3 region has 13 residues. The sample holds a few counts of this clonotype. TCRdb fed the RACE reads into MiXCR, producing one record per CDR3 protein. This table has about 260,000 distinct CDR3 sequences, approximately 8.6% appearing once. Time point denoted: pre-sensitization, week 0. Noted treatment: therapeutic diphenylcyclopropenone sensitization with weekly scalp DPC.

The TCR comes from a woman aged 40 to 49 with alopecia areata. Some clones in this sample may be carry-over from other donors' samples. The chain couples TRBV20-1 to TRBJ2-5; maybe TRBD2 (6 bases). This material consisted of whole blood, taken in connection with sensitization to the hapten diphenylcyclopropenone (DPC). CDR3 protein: CSAPRLVSETQYF. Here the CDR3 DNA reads TGCAGTGCCCCCAGACTAGTTTCGGAGACCCAGTACTTC.